The sequence of this TCR beta chain was determined in a study of metastatic and nonmetastatic thyroid tumors. Background on the study: Across blood and tumor or nodule tissue, repertoires from malignant and benign thyroid patients were compared with one another.

This clone has just a few counts. What it binds is unknown. CDR3 length: 14 amino acids. Trimming removed 2 bases from V and 5 bases from J, with 12 bases in between. Looked up from germline, CDR1 is KGHSY and CDR2 is FQNENV. Thyroid surgery had not been preceded by any treatment in any patient. In the original processing: For papillary thyroid cancer, a distant-metastasis classifier was constructed from CDR3 differences observed across clinicopathological groups. From the PCR reads, TCRdb re-called clones with MiXCR. V and J calls and clone size were set by TCRdb, not the authors. Among some 7,900 clones, roughly 26% were seen once, and the ten largest hold 5% to 6.5%. Findings of the study overall: Reported TCR beta diversity, measured in blood and tumor, was significantly higher for malignant thyroid tumors than for benign nodules.

The source of this sequence is a female donor with papillary thyroid cancer or a benign thyroid nodule (not recorded which). Some clones in this sample may be carry-over from other donors' samples. The source material was adjacent normal tissue. This chain joins TRBV16 and TRBJ2-5; perhaps TRBD1 as D (5 bases). The CDR3 spells CASSQIRAEETQYF. CDR3 sequence (DNA): TGTGCCAGCAGCCAAATCAGGGCCGAGGAGACCCAGTACTTC.